The 14 T cell receptor beta chains listed next were all sequenced from one sample in a study of T cells in localized non-small cell lung cancer. Assay used: immunoSEQ multiplex PCR; TCRdb lists only in-frame clones, some missing. The sample shows tens of thousands of clones, roughly four fifths of them seen only once. The sequencing used peripheral blood, collected before any cancer treatment. The receptors were gathered from an older female donor with stage II squamous cell lung carcinoma.

This chain links TRBV5-8 with TRBJ2-7; no firm D call. CDR1 is SGHTS and CDR2 is YDEGEE in the germline V gene. With 0 bases removed from V and 4 bases from J, the gap between germline ends came to 2 bases. The CDR3 has 11 amino acids. The CDR3 loop reads CASSLGYEQYF. The CDR3 nucleotides read TGTGCCAGCAGCTTGGGATACGAGCAGTACTTC.

The rearrangement uses TRBV6-5 and TRBJ2-7; a possible D gene is TRBD1 (6 bases). CDR3 length equals 16 residues. The germline V and J ends were trimmed by 4 bases and 2 bases, with 18 bases remaining between them. CDR1 and CDR2 (germline): MNHEY, SVGAGI. CDR3 loop: CASSSGTRAIPYEQYF. The CDR3 DNA reads TGTGCCAGCAGTTCCGGGACAAGAGCTATCCCCTACGAGCAGTACTTC.

V usage is TRBV11-1 and J usage is TRBJ2-7; 8 nucleotides agree with TRBD1. CDR1 is SGHAT and CDR2 is FQDESV in the germline V gene (reference sequence). Unmatched junction bases numbered 11, after V lost 5 bases and J lost 2 bases. The CDR3 has 16 amino acids. As DNA, the CDR3 is TGTGCCAGCAGCCCGACCTCCGGGACAGGCGCCTACGAGCAGTACTTC. This encodes CASSPTSGTGAYEQYF.

The gene calls are TRBV2 and TRBJ1-5; 7 nucleotides align to TRBD1. The CDR3 sequence is 14 residues long. Per the germline V gene, CDR1 is SNHLY and CDR2 is FYNNEI. V was pared by 8 bases and J by 1 base, with 5 bases of the junction left unmatched. For the CDR3, the DNA is TGTGCCAGCCGTCGACAGGGAAGCAATCAGCCCCAGCATTTT. Translation: CASRRQGSNQPQHF. Filled out from reference TRBV2 and TRBJ1-5, the complete variable domain reads EPEVTQTPSHQVTQMGQEVILRCVPISNHLYFYWYRQILGQKVEFLVSFYNNEISEKSEIFDDQFSVERPDGSNFTLKIRSTKLEDSAMYFCASRRQGSNQPQHFGDGTRLSIL.

This clone appeared a single time. The chain couples TRBV21-1 to TRBJ1-1. TRBV21-1 is a pseudogene. The CDR3 loop spans 15 amino acids. In nucleotides, the CDR3 is TGTGCCAGCAGCAATTTAAAGGTCCGGACCCCGGCCGCTTTCTTT. Amino acids: CASSNLKVRTPAAFF.

This rearrangement joins TRBV7-2 to TRBJ1-1, with D possibly TRBD1 on 5 matching bases. The V gene lost 2 bases and the J gene lost 4 bases, with 17 bases spanning the gap. Germline CDR1 reads SGHTA; CDR2 reads FQGNSA. The CDR3 runs to 16 residues. Here the CDR3 DNA reads TGTGCCAGCAGCTTAAGTCGGACGACAGCTCTCACTGAAGCTTTCTTT. Amino acid sequence: CASSLSRTTALTEAFF.

The rearrangement joins TRBV6-6 to TRBJ2-7, with D uncertain. Between the trimmed V and J ends, which lost 7 bases and 1 base, there was a span of 14 bases. This CDR3 has 14 residues. Germline V gene lookup returns CDR1 MNHNY and CDR2 SVGAGI (reference sequence). CDR3 sequence: CASTLRGGSYEQYF. As DNA, the CDR3 is TGTGCCAGCACCCTACGAGGCGGTTCCTACGAGCAGTACTTC.

The chain uses TRBV7-2 and TRBJ2-4; 11 positions match TRBD1. V lost 5 bases, J lost 6 bases, and 3 bases stayed unmatched. Germline assignment: CDR1 SGHTA and CDR2 FQGNSA. The CDR3 contains 14 residues. CDR3 residues: CASSLGTGGNIQYF. CDR3 sequence (DNA): TGTGCCAGCAGCCTAGGGACAGGGGGAAACATTCAGTACTTC.

V gene TRBV15 combines with J gene TRBJ2-1, with 8 bases aligning to TRBD1. In germline, CDR1 is LNHNV, CDR2 YYDKDF (reference sequence). This CDR3 has 18 residues. V shed 1 base, J shed 5 bases, and the junction held 13 bases outside the gene matches. As DNA, the CDR3 is TGTGCCACCAGCAGAGTCCTAATCCGGGACAGGTCGAACAATGAGCAGTTCTTC. Amino acids: CATSRVLIRDRSNNEQFF.

V usage is TRBV27 and J usage is TRBJ2-2, with D unclear. CDR1 MNHEY and CDR2 SMNVEV come from the germline V gene (reference sequence). The V gene lost 3 bases and the J gene lost 1 base, with 12 bases spanning the gap. CDR3 length: 16 residues. CDR3 in amino acids: CASSFLTQRNTGELFF. In nucleotides, the CDR3 is TGTGCCAGCAGTTTTTTAACCCAGCGGAACACCGGGGAGCTGTTTTTT.

V and J are TRBV7-9 and TRBJ1-1, with D perhaps matching TRBD1 (6 bases). The CDR3 contains 13 residues. Trimming left V 1 base short and J 11 bases short, with 14 bases between. The germline V gene encodes CDR1 SEHNR and CDR2 FQNEAQ (reference sequence). CDR3 sequence: CASSLGRDNMAFF. CDR3 nucleotides: TGTGCCAGCAGCTTAGGGCGGGACAATATGGCTTTCTTT.

The chain links TRBV6-1 to TRBJ1-1; D unclear. The CDR3 covers 12 residues. CDR1 is MNHNS, CDR2 SASEGT, per germline. Trimming cost V 0 bases and J 5 bases, with 4 bases left between them. The CDR3, as DNA: TGTGCCAGCAGTGAAGCGGAGACTGAAGCTTTCTTT. Translated: CASSEAETEAFF.

This clone was counted once. This chain uses TRBV6-6 with TRBJ2-3; D uncertain. The CDR3 sequence is 11 residues long. The germline V gene encodes CDR1 MNHNY and CDR2 SVGAGI (reference sequence). Deletions cut 3 bases from V and 5 bases from J, with 3 bases between. The CDR3 DNA is TGTGCCAGCAGTTATGGAGATACGCAGTATTTT. Its protein product is CASSYGDTQYF.

V usage is TRBV10-1 and J usage is TRBJ1-2; D unresolved. V was cut by 0 bases and J by 8 bases, with 13 bases left in between. Germline loops: CDR1 WNHNN, CDR2 SYGVQD (reference sequence). CDR3 length equals 14 residues. The CDR3 nucleotides read TGCGCCAGCAGTGAGTCCCGGGCGCCCGGCGGCTACACCTTC. Amino acid sequence: CASSESRAPGGYTF.